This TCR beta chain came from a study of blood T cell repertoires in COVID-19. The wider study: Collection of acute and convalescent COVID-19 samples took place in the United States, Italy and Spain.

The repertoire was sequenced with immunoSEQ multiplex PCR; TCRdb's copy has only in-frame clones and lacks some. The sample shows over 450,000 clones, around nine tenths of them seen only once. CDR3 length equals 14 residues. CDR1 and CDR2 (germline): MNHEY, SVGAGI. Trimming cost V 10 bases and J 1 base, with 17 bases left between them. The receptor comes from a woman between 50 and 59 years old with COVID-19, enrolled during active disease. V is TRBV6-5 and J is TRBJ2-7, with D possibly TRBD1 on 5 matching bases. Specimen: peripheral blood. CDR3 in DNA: TGTGCCAAAAGGGGCTGTAACGCTTCCTACGAGCAGTACTTC. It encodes CAKRGCNASYEQYF.